This T cell receptor beta chain was captured by sequencing in a study of T-cell memory formation after mild COVID-19. The wider study: Across donors, TCR clusters were largely donor specific. The study, taken as a whole, reports: Researchers found some responding clones in pre-infection memory, a sign that cross-reactive memory joined.

Comments on this clonotype: Its antigen is unidentified.

From the 5' RACE reads, TCRdb called clonotypes with MiXCR, one entry per CDR3 protein. The table has 150,000 to 200,000 distinct CDR3 sequences, about a third seen once; the top ten hold around 13%. The CDR3 length is 15 residues. Looked up from germline, CDR1 is KGHDR and CDR2 is SFDVKD. V was cut by 2 bases and J by 3 bases, with 11 bases left in between. The sequence was obtained from an adult woman who had mild COVID-19 (a few samples of this study predate the infection). Cell type and time point are not known. Sequencing was performed on PBMCs or a T cell subset sorted from them (not recorded which). The rearrangement joins TRBV24-1 to TRBJ2-3; tentative D call: TRBD1 (5 bases). For the CDR3, the DNA is TGTGCCACCAGTGATTCCCAGGGAAAGACAGATACGCAGTATTTT. Protein sequence: CATSDSQGKTDTQYF.